The clone carrying this T cell receptor beta chain was seen ten or more times. Attachment of unique molecular identifiers to individual cDNA molecules was performed. TCRdb re-derived calls from the 5' RACE reads in MiXCR, one entry per CDR3 protein. The table lists more than 80,000 distinct CDR3 sequences, 16% of them singletons. These data come from a study of early T cells in non-severe SARS-CoV-2 infection. Background on the study: It was bulk RNA from unsorted whole blood that was sequenced, and the chains were unpaired.

The receptor was derived from an adult who was a healthcare worker with PCR-confirmed SARS-CoV-2 infection or an uninfected control (not recorded which). The sample was whole blood.

The CDR3 is CASSPVVGRGNSNEQFF. Written as DNA, the CDR3 is TGTGCCAGCAGCCCCGTTGTCGGAAGGGGAAATTCCAATGAGCAGTTCTTC. The chain has TRBV7-9 and TRBJ2-1, with D perhaps TRBD1 (5 bases). The CDR3 consists of 17 residues. The V gene's germline CDR1 is SEHNR and CDR2 FQNEAQ (reference sequence). Trimming took off 5 bases at V and 6 bases at J, with 23 bases between the two ends.